This is a list of T cell receptor beta chains from one sample in a study of control samples from healthy donors and cancer patients. Profiling relied on immunoSEQ multiplex PCR, and the TCRdb table lists in-frame clones only, not all of them. The sample records 120,000 to 150,000 clones, approximately 91% being singletons. The specimen was blood. The receptors shown here come from a man aged 25 to 40 in good health. CDR3s include the opening cysteine and the closing phenylalanine or tryptophan. D genes are given only for firm matches. Size tells how often a clone was seen (once, few, many) or the class of an expanded clone, and some rows leave it out.

TRBJ1-3 NA few TRBV12-5 CASGLDSSNSGNTIYF TGTGCTAGTGGTTTGGACAGTTCGAACTCTGGAAACACCATATATTTT
TRBJ2-4 NA NA TRBV6-5 CASSASGEHIQYF TGTGCCAGCAGCGCGTCAGGGGAGCACATTCAGTACTTC
TRBJ2-5 TRBD1 NA TRBV28 CASSETGDETQYF TGTGCCAGCAGTGAAACAGGGGACGAGACCCAGTACTTC
TRBJ1-2 TRBD1 NA TRBV10-3 CAIRTQQGTNYGYTF TGTGCCATCAGGACCCAACAGGGGACCAACTATGGCTACACCTTC
TRBJ1-1 NA NA TRBV9 CASSVLMNTEAFF TGTGCCAGCAGCGTTTTGATGAACACTGAAGCTTTCTTT
TRBJ1-2 NA NA TRBV3-1/TRBV3-2 CASSPDQASYGYTF TGTGCCAGCAGCCCTGACCAGGCTTCGTATGGCTACACCTTC
TRBJ2-3 NA NA TRBV27 CASSLLGSETILDTQYF TGTGCCAGCAGTTTATTGGGGTCCGAGACTATTTTGGATACGCAGTATTTT
TRBJ2-7 TRBD1 few TRBV6-5 CASSPRQGGEQYF TGTGCCAGCTCCCCAAGACAGGGGGGCGAGCAGTACTTC
TRBJ2-1 NA NA TRBV27 CASSTSGTAYNEQFF TGTGCCAGCAGTACTTCAGGGACTGCCTACAATGAGCAGTTCTTC
TRBJ1-6 NA NA TRBV27 CASSFILANSPLHF TGTGCCAGCAGTTTTATTCTAGCAAATTCACCCCTCCACTTT
TRBJ1-5 TRBD1 NA TRBV28 CASSLSSDRGRGQPQHF TGTGCCAGCAGTTTGAGTTCGGACAGGGGGCGTGGTCAGCCCCAGCATTTT
TRBJ2-3 NA NA TRBV27 CASKEGGWTSTDTQYF TGTGCCAGCAAAGAGGGCGGTTGGACAAGCACAGATACGCAGTATTTT
TRBJ2-7 NA NA TRBV14 CASSQVRFYEQYF TGTGCCAGCAGCCAAGTGAGATTCTACGAGCAGTACTTC
TRBJ2-7 NA NA TRBV9 CASSVGDTGYEQYF TGTGCCAGCAGCGTAGGGGACACAGGCTACGAGCAGTACTTC
TRBJ1-1 NA NA TRBV5-8 CASSSEGGWRTTEAFF TGTGCCAGCAGCTCGGAGGGAGGGTGGAGGACCACTGAAGCTTTCTTT
TRBJ1-1 NA NA TRBV10-3 CAISAAVLNTEAFF TGTGCCATCAGTGCCGCCGTGCTGAACACTGAAGCTTTCTTT
TRBJ1-1 NA NA TRBV27 CATTDQGSTEAFF TGTGCCACCACCGACCAGGGGAGCACTGAAGCTTTCTTT
TRBJ1-4 TRBD1 NA TRBV5-1 CASSWGTASEKLFF TGCGCCAGCAGCTGGGGGACAGCGAGTGAAAAACTGTTTTTT
TRBJ2-6 NA NA TRBV5-4 CASSPGGAGGSGANVLTF TGTGCCAGCAGCCCCGGCGGGGCAGGGGGCTCTGGGGCCAACGTCCTGACTTTC
TRBJ2-7 NA NA TRBV9 CASSVVARGKYEQYF TGTGCCAGCAGCGTAGTCGCGCGGGGTAAGTACGAGCAGTACTTC
TRBJ1-1 NA NA TRBV19 CASNNPRAVNTEAFF TGTGCCAGTAACAATCCCCGGGCGGTGAACACTGAAGCTTTCTTT
TRBJ2-2 TRBD1 NA TRBV2 CASRLDRGNTGELFF TGTGCCAGCAGACTGGACAGGGGGAACACCGGGGAGCTGTTTTTT
TRBJ1-2 NA NA TRBV7-8 CASSLAPGVDYGYTF TGTGCCAGCAGCTTAGCGCCGGGAGTTGACTATGGCTACACCTTC
TRBJ2-6 TRBD1 NA TRBV29-1 CSVWDSSSGANVLTF TGCAGCGTATGGGACAGCAGCTCTGGGGCCAACGTCCTGACTTTC
TRBJ2-2 TRBD1 NA TRBV11-3 CASSTGQGANGELFF TGTGCCAGCAGCACCGGACAGGGGGCTAACGGGGAGCTGTTTTTT
TRBJ2-5 NA once TRBV19 CASKKVGPRETQYF TGTGCCAGTAAGAAGGTGGGACCACGGGAGACCCAGTACTTC
TRBJ1-3 NA NA TRBV11-2 CASSPSQGRNTIYF TGTGCCAGCAGCCCCTCACAGGGAAGAAACACCATATATTTT
TRBJ2-2 NA NA TRBV7-9 CASSSDPGGAGELFF TGTGCCAGCAGCTCGGACCCGGGGGGCGCCGGGGAGCTGTTTTTT
TRBJ2-5 TRBD1 NA TRBV24-1 CATSVEGGAETQYF TGTGCCACCAGTGTCGAAGGGGGCGCAGAGACCCAGTACTTC
TRBJ2-3 NA NA TRBV5-1 CASSLVGDRTDTQYF TGCGCCAGCAGCTTGGTAGGGGACCGCACAGATACGCAGTATTTT
TRBJ1-6 NA NA TRBV28 CASLHGSYNSPLHF TGTGCCAGCTTACATGGCTCCTATAATTCACCCCTCCACTTT
TRBJ2-3 NA NA TRBV7-9 CASSSADTQYF TGTGCCAGCAGCAGCGCGGATACGCAGTATTTT
TRBJ1-6 NA once TRBV19 CATGDINNSPLHF TGTGCCACTGGGGACATAAATAATTCACCCCTCCACTTT
TRBJ2-2 NA NA TRBV11-3 CASSRKTQGPGELFF TGTGCCAGCAGCAGGAAGACACAGGGACCCGGGGAGCTGTTTTTT
TRBJ1-1 TRBD1 once TRBV2 CASLRTGVMTEAFF TGTGCCAGCCTGAGGACAGGGGTAATGACTGAAGCTTTCTTT
TRBJ2-7 TRBD2 NA TRBV9 CASSTEAGVQYF TGTGCCAGCAGCACAGAGGCGGGAGTGCAGTACTTC
TRBJ1-4 NA NA TRBV28 CASSLDSPRGEKLFF TGTGCCAGCAGTTTAGATTCCCCGAGAGGTGAAAAACTGTTTTTT
TRBJ2-7 TRBD2 once TRBV28 CASISGLAGYYEQYF TGTGCCAGCATCTCAGGACTAGCGGGGTACTACGAGCAGTACTTC
TRBJ1-2 TRBD1 NA TRBV29-1 CSVERDRFLYGYTF TGCAGCGTTGAACGGGACAGGTTTCTTTATGGCTACACCTTC
TRBJ2-1 TRBD1 NA TRBV27 CASSRASGQGAIWQFF TGTGCCAGCAGCCGGGCCTCGGGACAGGGGGCAATTTGGCAGTTCTTC
TRBJ1-2 TRBD1 NA TRBV4-2 CASSQDRGQGAYGYTF TGTGCCAGCAGCCAAGATCGAGGACAGGGGGCCTATGGCTACACCTTC
TRBJ1-1 NA NA TRBV19 CASSIVMGNTEAFF TGTGCCAGTAGTATAGTAATGGGGAACACTGAAGCTTTCTTT
TRBJ2-7 TRBD2 few TRBV10-1 CASSGGASYEQYF TGCGCCAGCAGCGGGGGGGCCTCCTACGAGCAGTACTTC
TRBJ2-7 NA NA TRBV29-1 CSAETESYEQYF TGCAGCGCTGAGACAGAGTCCTACGAGCAGTACTTC
TRBJ2-7 NA NA TRBV21-1 CASSTPPGTGSYEQYF TGTGCCAGCAGCACTCCGCCGGGGACAGGGAGCTACGAGCAGTACTTC
TRBJ1-6 TRBD1 NA TRBV5-4 CASSFRDRVSPLHF TGTGCCAGCAGCTTCCGGGACAGGGTCTCACCCCTCCACTTT